One sample yielded the 10 T cell receptor beta chains listed below, sequenced in a study of siplizumab effects on memory and regulatory T cells. Repertoires were generated with immunoSEQ multiplex PCR, while TCRdb's copy carries only in-frame clones and drops some. The sample lists about 100,000 clones, 92% seen once, with 0.73% in the top ten. Sequencing was performed on Tregs sorted from blood. These receptors originate from a human donor in good health.

This chain uses TRBV7-3 with TRBJ1-2; D is unresolved. CDR1 SGHTA and CDR2 FQGTGA come from the germline V gene. This CDR3 contains 18 residues. Trimming left V 0 bases short and J 0 bases short, with 17 bases between. CDR3 loop: CASSLTGETEQSNYGYTF. The DNA for the CDR3 is TGTGCCAGCAGCTTAACCGGAGAAACTGAGCAATCTAACTATGGCTACACCTTC.

V is TRBV6-4 and J is TRBJ2-3; D might be TRBD2 (6 bases). Germline V gene sequence: CDR1 MRHNA, CDR2 SNTAGT. V lost 5 bases to trimming and J lost 2 bases, with 17 bases between them. The CDR3 is 16 residues long. DNA of the CDR3: TGTGCCAGCAGTCCAAGGTCCCTAGCGCCCACAGATACGCAGTATTTT. This gives the protein CASSPRSLAPTDTQYF.

This sequence joins TRBV4-2 and TRBJ2-1; no clear D gene. This CDR3 contains 17 residues. V lost 0 bases, J lost 0 bases, and 12 bases lay in between. Germline CDR1 LGHNA, CDR2 YNFKEQ. The CDR3 nucleotides are TGTGCCAGCAGCCAAGATATCGGGTCGAGCTCCTACAATGAGCAGTTCTTC. Translation gives CASSQDIGSSSYNEQFF.

The rearrangement uses TRBV18 and TRBJ2-5; 7 bases are a match to TRBD1. CDR1 is KGHSH, CDR2 LQKENI, per germline. Losses at the gene ends were 3 bases for V and 5 bases for J; bases not matched to a gene: 9. This CDR3 has 15 amino acids. CDR3 in amino acids: CASSPRTGPSETQYF. The CDR3 nucleotides read TGTGCCAGCTCACCCAGGACAGGCCCCTCGGAGACCCAGTACTTC.

The chain combines TRBV28 with TRBJ2-7, with a possible D match to TRBD1 (6 bases). There are 13 residues in the CDR3. Germline V lookup: CDR1 MDHEN, CDR2 SYDVKM. Trimming stripped 8 bases from V and 3 bases from J, with 14 bases between. The CDR3 region is CASVQGTSYEQYF. The CDR3 DNA sequence: TGTGCCAGCGTCCAGGGGACCAGCTACGAGCAGTACTTC.

The chain links TRBV6-6 to TRBJ2-7; 12 nucleotides agree with TRBD1. CDR1 MNHNY and CDR2 SVGAGI come from the germline V gene (reference sequence). The CDR3 is 15 amino acids. V dropped 6 bases and J dropped 0; count of bases not matched to a gene: 3. The CDR3 reads CASRGTGGGSYEQYF. DNA of the CDR3: TGTGCCAGCAGAGGGACAGGGGGCGGCTCCTACGAGCAGTACTTC.

The V and J genes are TRBV11-1 and TRBJ2-5, with D unresolved. The V gene's germline CDR1 is SGHAT and CDR2 FQDESV (reference sequence). Trimming took 1 base from V and 6 from J, leaving 12 bases between them. The CDR3 runs 14 residues. CDR3 region: CASSLEQVGQTQYF. CDR3 bases: TGTGCCAGCAGCTTAGAGCAGGTCGGGCAGACCCAGTACTTC.

Worth noting for this clone: The same CDR3 can be traced to other DNA sequences in this sample. The V and J genes are TRBV18 and TRBJ1-3; 7 bases fit TRBD1. The CDR3 is made up of 15 amino acids. From germline, CDR1 is KGHSH and CDR2 LQKENI. With V trimmed by 1 base and J by 4 bases, 4 bases remained unmatched. Written as DNA, the CDR3 is TGTGCCAGCTCACCACAGGGGGCGAGCGGAAACACCATATATTTT. Protein product: CASSPQGASGNTIYF.

CDR3 bases: TGTGCCAGTAGCCTTGCCGGGGGGGCGAACACCGGGGAGCTGTTTTTT. Translation gives CASSLAGGANTGELFF. J is TRBJ2-2 and V is TRBV19, with TRBD2 matching 8 bases. Germline V gene sequence: CDR1 LNHDA, CDR2 SQIVND (reference sequence). J gave up 0 bases and V 6 bases, and 6 bases lay outside the gene matches. The CDR3 consists of 16 residues.

The chain employs TRBV5-4 and TRBJ1-4; D call uncertain. CDR3 size: 15 residues. V was shortened by 4 bases and J by 6 bases, with 16 bases between the two germline ends. Germline V lookup: CDR1 SGHNT, CDR2 YYREEE (reference sequence). The CDR3: CASSVAPGTDEKLFF. CDR3 nucleotide sequence: TGTGCCAGCAGCGTGGCGCCGGGAACCGATGAAAAACTGTTTTTT.